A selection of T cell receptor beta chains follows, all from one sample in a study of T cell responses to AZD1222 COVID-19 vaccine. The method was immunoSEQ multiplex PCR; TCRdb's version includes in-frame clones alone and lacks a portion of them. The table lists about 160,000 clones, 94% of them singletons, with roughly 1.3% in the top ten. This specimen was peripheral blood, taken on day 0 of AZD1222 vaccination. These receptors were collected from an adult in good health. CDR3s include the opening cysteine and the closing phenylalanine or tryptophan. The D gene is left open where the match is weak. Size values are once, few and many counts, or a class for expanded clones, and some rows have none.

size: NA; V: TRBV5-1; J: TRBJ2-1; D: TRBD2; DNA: TGCGCCAGCAGCTTTCTAGCGGGAAGCTACAATGAGCAGTTCTTC; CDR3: CASSFLAGSYNEQFF
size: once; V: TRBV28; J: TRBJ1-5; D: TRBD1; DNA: TGTGCCAGCAGTTTCAGGGACAGCAATAATCAGCCCCAGCATTTT; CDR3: CASSFRDSNNQPQHF
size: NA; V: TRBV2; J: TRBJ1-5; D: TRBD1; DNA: TGTGCCAGCAGCGCTGACAGGGGTCGCAATCAGCCCCAGCATTTT; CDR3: CASSADRGRNQPQHF
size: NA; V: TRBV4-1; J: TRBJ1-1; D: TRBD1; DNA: TGCGCCAGCAGCCAAGCCCGGACAGGGCTGACTGAAGCTTTCTTT; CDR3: CASSQARTGLTEAFF
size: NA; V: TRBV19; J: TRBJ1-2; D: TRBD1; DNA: TGTGCCAGTACTACCCCGGGGACAGAGAATGGCTACACCTTC; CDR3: CASTTPGTENGYTF
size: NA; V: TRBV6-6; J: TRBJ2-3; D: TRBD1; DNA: TGTGCCAGCAGCCGACGATGGACAGGGGTCAGCACAGATACGCAGTATTTT; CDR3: CASSRRWTGVSTDTQYF
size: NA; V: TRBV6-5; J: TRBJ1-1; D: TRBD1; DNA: TGTGCCAGCAGTTACCCACAGGGGCGTATCACTGAAGCTTTCTTT; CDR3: CASSYPQGRITEAFF
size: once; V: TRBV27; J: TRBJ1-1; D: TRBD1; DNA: TGTGCCAGCAGTTTACGGACAGGGGTGGGGAACACTGAAGCTTTCTTT; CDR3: CASSLRTGVGNTEAFF
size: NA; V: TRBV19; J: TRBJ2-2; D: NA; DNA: TGTGCCACCCGAATCAAGGGGGAGCTGTTTTTT; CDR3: CATRIKGELFF
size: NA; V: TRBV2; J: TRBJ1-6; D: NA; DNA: TGTGCCAGCAGCTCGCGCGGGGGGGCGGTAAATTCACCCCTCCACTTT; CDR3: CASSSRGGAVNSPLHF
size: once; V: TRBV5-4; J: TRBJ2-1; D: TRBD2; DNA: TGTGCCAGCAGCTCCGGGACTAGCGGGGGCAATGAGCAGTTCTTC; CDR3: CASSSGTSGGNEQFF
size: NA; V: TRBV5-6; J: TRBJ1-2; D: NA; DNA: TGTGCCAGCAGCCCCACAGGGTTTCCTAACTATGGCTACACCTTC; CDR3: CASSPTGFPNYGYTF
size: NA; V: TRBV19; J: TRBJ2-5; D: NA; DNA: TGTGCCAGTAGCTTACAGGGAGGAGAGACCCAGTACTTC; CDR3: CASSLQGGETQYF
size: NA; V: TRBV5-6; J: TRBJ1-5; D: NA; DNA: TGTGCCAGCAGCTTGACGGGCTACAATCAGCCCCAGCATTTT; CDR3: CASSLTGYNQPQHF
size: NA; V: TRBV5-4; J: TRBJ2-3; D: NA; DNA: TGTGCCAGCAGCTTGGGGGCAGTTCGCACAGATACGCAGTATTTT; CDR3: CASSLGAVRTDTQYF
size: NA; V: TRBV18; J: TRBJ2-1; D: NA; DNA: TGTGCCAGCTCACCAGTTAAGAAAGGCAATGAGCAGTTCTTC; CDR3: CASSPVKKGNEQFF
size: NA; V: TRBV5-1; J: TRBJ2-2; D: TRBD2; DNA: TGCGCCAGCAGCTTGACTAGCGGGAGGACCGGGGAGCTGTTTTTT; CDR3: CASSLTSGRTGELFF
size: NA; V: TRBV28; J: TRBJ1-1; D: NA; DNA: TGTGCCAGCGGTCGCGGCACTGAAGCTTTCTTT; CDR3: CASGRGTEAFF
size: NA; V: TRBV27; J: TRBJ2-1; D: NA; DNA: TGTGCCAGCAGTTTCTTGGGGGCGCACTACAATGAGCAGTTCTTC; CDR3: CASSFLGAHYNEQFF
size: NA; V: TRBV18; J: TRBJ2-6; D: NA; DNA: TGTGCCAGCTCAATACTAGCAGAAACCTCTGGGGCCAACGTCCTGACTTTC; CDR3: CASSILAETSGANVLTF
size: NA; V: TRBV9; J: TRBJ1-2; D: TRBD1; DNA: TGTGCCAGCAGCCCCACTTCCAGGGGGGAAAGTTGGGGCTACACCTTC; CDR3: CASSPTSRGESWGYTF
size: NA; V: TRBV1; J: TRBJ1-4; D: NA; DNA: TGCACCAGCAGCCAAGAATTTCAGAGGGGGACCGCACCTGCAACTAATGAAAAACTGTTTTTT; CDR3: CTSSQEFQRGTAPATNEKLFF
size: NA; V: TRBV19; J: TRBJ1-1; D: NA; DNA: TGTGCCACCGCCACGTTCACTGAAGCTTTCTTT; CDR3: CATATFTEAFF
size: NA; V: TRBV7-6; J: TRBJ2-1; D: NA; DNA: TGTGCCAGCAGCTTAGGAGACCGGCTCTACAATGAGCAGTTCTTC; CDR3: CASSLGDRLYNEQFF
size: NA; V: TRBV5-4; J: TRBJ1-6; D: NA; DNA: TGTGCCAGCAGCCGGCCGGGGTCCAACTATAATTCACCCCTCCACTTT; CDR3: CASSRPGSNYNSPLHF
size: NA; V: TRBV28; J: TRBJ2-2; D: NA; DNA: TGTGCCAGCAGTTTTAGAGGGGCGAACACCGGGGAGCTGTTTTTT; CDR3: CASSFRGANTGELFF
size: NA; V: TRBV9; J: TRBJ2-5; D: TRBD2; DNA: TGTGCCAGCAGCGTTGGACTAGCGGGAGTCGCCCAGTACTTC; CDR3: CASSVGLAGVAQYF
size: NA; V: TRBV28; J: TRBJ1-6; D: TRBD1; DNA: TGTGCCTGCTGGGACAGGGAGGGCTCACCCCTCCACTTT; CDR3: CACWDREGSPLHF
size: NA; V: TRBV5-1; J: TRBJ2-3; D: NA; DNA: TGCGCCAGCTTACTTAGCAGTAGCACAGATACGCAGTATTTT; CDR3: CASLLSSSTDTQYF
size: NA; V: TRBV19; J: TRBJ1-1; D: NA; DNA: TGTGCCAGTAGTAACACAGGGAACACTGAAGCTTTCTTT; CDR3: CASSNTGNTEAFF
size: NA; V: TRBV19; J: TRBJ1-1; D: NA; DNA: TGTGCCAGTAGACCGGGACGGAGTAACACTGAAGCTTTCTTT; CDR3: CASRPGRSNTEAFF
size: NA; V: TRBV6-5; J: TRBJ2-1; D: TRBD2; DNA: TGTGCCAGCAGTTACACGACTAGCGGGGGCAATGAGCAGTTCTTC; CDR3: CASSYTTSGGNEQFF
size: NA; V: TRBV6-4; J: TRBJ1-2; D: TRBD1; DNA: TGTGCCAGCAGAGGGACAGGCCCTAGATTCGACTATGGCTACACCTTC; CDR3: CASRGTGPRFDYGYTF
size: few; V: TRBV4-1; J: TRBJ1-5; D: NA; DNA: TGCGCCAGCAGCCAGGGACTGCTTGATCAGCCCCAGCATTTT; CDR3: CASSQGLLDQPQHF
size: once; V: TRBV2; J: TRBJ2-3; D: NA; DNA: TGTGCCAGCAGCGACTACCCAGATACGCAGTATTTT; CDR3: CASSDYPDTQYF
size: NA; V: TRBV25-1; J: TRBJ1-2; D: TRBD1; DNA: TGTGCCAGCAGTCTGACAGGGTATACCTATGGCTACACCTTC; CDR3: CASSLTGYTYGYTF
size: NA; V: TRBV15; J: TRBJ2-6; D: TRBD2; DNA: TGTGCCACCAGCAGAGGTCTAGCGGGGGCCGTATCTGGGGCCAACGTCCTGACTTTC; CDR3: CATSRGLAGAVSGANVLTF
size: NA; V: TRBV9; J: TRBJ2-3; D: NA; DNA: TGTGCCAGCAGCGTAGATTCAGATACGCAGTATTTT; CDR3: CASSVDSDTQYF
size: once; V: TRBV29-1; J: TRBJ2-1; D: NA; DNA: TGCAGCGTACCAGGGAATGAGCAGTTCTTC; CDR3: CSVPGNEQFF
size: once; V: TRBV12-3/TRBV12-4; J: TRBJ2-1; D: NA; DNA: TGTGCCAGCAGTTTTTCGGGAAGTAATGAGCAGTTCTTC; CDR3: CASSFSGSNEQFF
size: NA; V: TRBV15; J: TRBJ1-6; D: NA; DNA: TGTGCCACCAGCAGAGGGACAGAGATTAATTCACCCCTCCACTTT; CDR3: CATSRGTEINSPLHF
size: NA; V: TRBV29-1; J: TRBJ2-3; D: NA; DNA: TGCAGCGTTGACAGGGGCACAGATACGCAGTATTTT; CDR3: CSVDRGTDTQYF
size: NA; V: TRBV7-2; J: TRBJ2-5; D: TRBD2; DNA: TGTGCCAGCAGCTCGACCTCTAGCGGGAGGGAGACCCAGTACTTC; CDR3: CASSSTSSGRETQYF
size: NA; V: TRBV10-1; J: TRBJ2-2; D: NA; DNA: TGCGCCAGCAGTGACTGGTCCGGGGAGCTGTTTTTT; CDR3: CASSDWSGELFF
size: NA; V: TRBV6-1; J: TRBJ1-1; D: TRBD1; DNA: TGTGCCAGCAGTGACCGGACAGGCAACACTGAAGCTTTCTTT; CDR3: CASSDRTGNTEAFF
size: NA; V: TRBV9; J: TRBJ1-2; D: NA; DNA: TGTGCCAGCAGCGTAGGCCGAGCCCACTATGGCTACACCTTC; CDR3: CASSVGRAHYGYTF
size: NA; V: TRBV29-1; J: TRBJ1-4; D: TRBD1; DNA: TGCAGCGTAAGACCTCAGGGGGCAGAACTGTTTTTT; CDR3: CSVRPQGAELFF
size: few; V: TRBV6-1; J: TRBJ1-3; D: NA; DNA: TGTGCCAGCAGTGAAATGGATGGGGGGTCTGGAAACACCATATATTTT; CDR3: CASSEMDGGSGNTIYF
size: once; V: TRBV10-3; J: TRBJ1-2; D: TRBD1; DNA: TGTGCCGCGTCGACAGGGAATAACTATGGCTACACCTTC; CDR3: CAASTGNNYGYTF
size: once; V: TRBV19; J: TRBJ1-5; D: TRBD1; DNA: TGTGCCAGTAGTATACCCCCGCGGGACAGGTCGGGGCAGCCCCAGCATTTT; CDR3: CASSIPPRDRSGQPQHF
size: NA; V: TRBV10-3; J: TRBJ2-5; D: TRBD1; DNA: TGTGCCATCAGTACAGGGGACCCGGGGACCCAGTACTTC; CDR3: CAISTGDPGTQYF
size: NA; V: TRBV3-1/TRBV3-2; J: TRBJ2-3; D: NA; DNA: TGTGCCAGCAGCCTACAGGGAGCAGATACGCAGTATTTT; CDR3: CASSLQGADTQYF
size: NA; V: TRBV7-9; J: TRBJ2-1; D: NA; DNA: TGTGCCAGCAGCCCCGAGCTATTATACAATGAGCAGTTCTTC; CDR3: CASSPELLYNEQFF
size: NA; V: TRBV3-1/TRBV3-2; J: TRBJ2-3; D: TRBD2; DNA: TGTGCCAGCACCCTGGGCACTAGCGCGCGGTATTTT; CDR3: CASTLGTSARYF
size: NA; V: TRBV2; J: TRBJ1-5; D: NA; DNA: TGTGCCAGCAGTGAAAGGAGGAATCAGCCCCAGCATTTT; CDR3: CASSERRNQPQHF
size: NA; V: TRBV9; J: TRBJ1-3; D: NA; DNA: TGTGCCAGCAGCGTAGGCGCAGGGGATGAGGGGTCTGGAAACACCATATATTTT; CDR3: CASSVGAGDEGSGNTIYF
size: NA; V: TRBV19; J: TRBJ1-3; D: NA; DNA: TGTGCCAGTAGGGGAACAGCTGGAAACACCATATATTTT; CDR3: CASRGTAGNTIYF
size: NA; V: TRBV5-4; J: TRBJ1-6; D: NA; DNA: TGTGCCAGCAGCTTGGGGTCGACGGGGGTGATTAATTCACCCCTCCACTTT; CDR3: CASSLGSTGVINSPLHF